One sample yielded the 5 T cell receptor beta chains listed below, sequenced in a study of OX40 agonist ivuxolimab in advanced cancers. Here immunoSEQ multiplex PCR was the method, and the copy in TCRdb shows in-frame clones only, minus some. The sample has 90,000 to 150,000 clones, more than 80% seen once. The source was CD4+ or CD8+ T cells sorted from blood, collected in a trial of the OX40 agonist ivuxolimab. Receptors were obtained from an adult with an advanced solid tumor such as melanoma, head and neck, liver or kidney cancer.

This chain joins TRBV6-4 and TRBJ1-1, with D possibly TRBD1 on 6 matching bases. This CDR3 has 13 amino acids. V lost 3 bases, J lost 3 bases, and 8 bases lay in between. Germline V gene data show CDR1 as MRHNA and CDR2 as SNTAGT. This chain's CDR3 is CASSDRGDTEAFF. CDR3 DNA: TGTGCCAGCAGTGATAGGGGGGACACTGAAGCTTTCTTT.

In its sample, this clone was seen once. The V gene is TRBV28, the J gene TRBJ2-1; D may correspond to TRBD1 or TRBD2 (5 bases each). The length of the CDR3 is 11 residues. Germline V lookup: CDR1 MDHEN, CDR2 SYDVKM. Trimming took 7 bases from V and 9 from J, leaving 10 bases between them. The CDR3 sequence is CASIWGTEQFF. In nucleotides, the CDR3 is TGTGCCAGCATTTGGGGGACTGAGCAGTTCTTC.

This chain joins TRBV19 and TRBJ2-1; unclear D gene. The CDR3 totals 15 residues. Germline loops: CDR1 LNHDA, CDR2 SQIVND (reference sequence). With 3 bases removed from V and 0 bases from J, the gap between germline ends came to 9 bases. CDR3 nucleotides: TGTGCCAGTAGTATCGTCGTACGCTCCTACAATGAGCAGTTCTTC. The encoded protein is CASSIVVRSYNEQFF.

The rearrangement links TRBV7-3 to TRBJ2-1; TRBD1 agrees at 9 bases. The CDR3 is made up of 15 amino acids. With 0 bases clipped from V and 4 bases from J, the junction kept 1 base outside the gene matches. Germline V gives CDR1 SGHTA, CDR2 FQGTGA. CDR3 nucleotides: TGTGCCAGCAGCTTAACGGGACAGGGATACAATGAGCAGTTCTTC. Translated: CASSLTGQGYNEQFF. The full variable domain, rest sourced from reference TRBV7-3 and TRBJ2-1, is GAGVSQTPSNKVTEKGKYVELRCDPISGHTALYWYRQSLGQGPEFLIYFQGTGAADDSGLPNDRFFAVRPEGSVSTLKIQRTERGDSAVYLCASSLTGQGYNEQFFGPGTRLTVL.

Here the CDR3 DNA reads TGTGCCAGCAGCTTTATTGGCTCTGGAAACACCATATATTTT. Its protein is CASSFIGSGNTIYF. The rearrangement joins TRBV5-4 to TRBJ1-3; D gene uncertain. V lost 2 bases to trimming and J lost 0 bases, with 6 bases between them. CDR1 SGHNT and CDR2 YYREEE come from the germline V gene (reference sequence). The CDR3 has 14 residues.